The clone carrying this T cell receptor (beta chain) has a count of ten or more. Its antigen is undetermined. The CDR3 contains 15 residues. Trimming took off 4 bases at V and 5 bases at J, with 15 bases between the two ends. The germline gives CDR1 SGHTA, CDR2 FQGNSA. Primers used in a second PCR of roughly 7 to 12 cycles were a sample-barcoded 5' primer and a J-beta primer mix. Carrying 12 random nucleotides, a template-switch adaptor labeled each individual cDNA molecule. TCRdb redid the calling of the 5' RACE reads with MiXCR, one entry per CDR3 protein. Found here are fewer than 2 million distinct CDR3 sequences, around 42% of them singletons; the top ten hold 20% to 25%. The data stem from a study of blood T cells in healthy people across ages. Study-level points and caveats: It was held that the diversity estimates obtained from one million T cells were underestimates. Reliance upon unsorted PBMCs precluded definitive naive versus antigen-experienced comparison. Nothing was known about donor CMV status, and this possibly confounded expanded clonotype changes.

The sequenced material came from blood. The rearrangement links TRBV7-2 to TRBJ2-1; possible D gene TRBD1, 6 bases. The receptor comes from a human donor in good health. The CDR3 reads CASSSPGTKDNEQFF. CDR3 in DNA: TGTGCCAGCAGCTCCCCCGGGACAAAAGACAATGAGCAGTTCTTC.